This T cell receptor (beta chain) was captured by sequencing in a study of cytomegalovirus exposure and HLA in healthy donors. Overall study results and limits: As immune exposure information, only CMV serostatus was available.

In regard to this clone: Antigen specificity is unknown.

This CDR3 contains 16 residues. The germline V and J ends were trimmed by 4 bases and 0 bases, with 16 bases remaining between them. In germline, CDR1 is LGHNA, CDR2 YSLEER. 60 Vbeta and 13 Jbeta primers were used in PCR. Clones were read by immunoSEQ multiplex PCR, and TCRdb kept only the in-frame ones, dropping some. The table has over 150,000 clones, around 72% seen once. This clonotype originated in a man aged 18 to 30 in good health and CMV-seronegative. The chain joins TRBV4-3 to TRBJ2-7; the D gene is possibly TRBD2 (6 bases). The source material was PBMCs. The CDR3 nucleotides are TGCGCCAGCAGCCGCAACGGGGGTGCATCCTCCTACGAGCAGTACTTC. It specifies CASSRNGGASSYEQYF.